This passage covers 29 T cell receptor beta chains from one sample sequenced in a study of post-analysis software for immune sequencing data. Broader study findings: Roughly five TRBV segments occurring more often in patients than controls included TRBV5-6, TRBV5-1 and TRBV20-1.

Built from TCR beta cDNA, the libraries had unique molecular identifiers in them. TCRdb re-derived calls from the PCR reads in MiXCR, one entry per CDR3 protein. Found here are about 540,000 distinct CDR3 sequences, roughly 34% of them singletons; the top ten hold around 6.1%. What these receptors recognize is not known. What was sequenced was blood. These receptors all come from a girl under 18 with multiple sclerosis.

V gene TRBV20-1 combines with J gene TRBJ2-3, with TRBD2 matching over 7 bases. This CDR3 contains 14 residues. V lost 4 bases to trimming and J lost 1 base; unmatched junction nucleotides: 5. Per germline, CDR1 DFQATT and CDR2 SNEGSKA (reference sequence). The CDR3, as DNA: TGCAGTGCTACTCTAGCGGCTGGCACAGATACGCAGTATTTT. It encodes CSATLAAGTDTQYF.

This clonotype was counted between two and nine times. V is TRBV12-3 or TRBV12-4 and J is TRBJ2-5; D is uncertain. The length of the CDR3 is 12 residues. Trimming stripped 2 bases from V and 5 bases from J, with 6 bases between. As DNA, the CDR3 is TGTGCCAGCAGTTTAAGTCTTGAGACCCAGTACTTC. Translating gives CASSLSLETQYF.

This clonotype was detected a few times. The rearrangement joins TRBV3-1 to TRBJ2-1; TRBD1 aligns across 10 bases. Germline V lookup: CDR1 LGHDT, CDR2 YNNKEL (reference sequence). The CDR3 has 17 residues. J gave up 3 bases and V 5 bases, and 10 bases lay outside the gene matches. CDR3 sequence reads: CASSYPGTGAGYNEQFF. The CDR3 DNA reads as TGTGCCAGCAGCTACCCCGGGACAGGGGCGGGCTACAATGAGCAGTTCTTC.

This clonotype has a handful of counts. V is TRBV7-9 and J is TRBJ1-2; TRBD1 matches at 9 bases. Germline V gives CDR1 SEHNR, CDR2 FQNEAQ (reference sequence). The CDR3 is 16 residues long. V lost 2 bases to trimming and J lost 6 bases; unmatched junction nucleotides: 10. CDR3 residues: CASSLTGQGKLDGYTF. CDR3 coding DNA: TGTGCCAGCAGCTTAACTGGACAGGGGAAGTTGGATGGCTACACCTTC.

This clonotype was seen ten or more times. The rearrangement links TRBV12-3 or TRBV12-4 to TRBJ1-2; 7 bases line up with TRBD1. The CDR3 sequence is 17 residues long. Trimming cost V 6 bases and J 4 bases; bases outside gene matches: 17. In nucleotides, the CDR3 is TGTGCCAGCAGACGAGTCTCGTTAGGACAGGAGTTCTATGGCTACACCTTC. It specifies CASRRVSLGQEFYGYTF.

The J gene is TRBJ1-6, the V gene TRBV4-2, with a possible D match to TRBD1 (6 bases). The CDR3 is made up of 16 amino acids. Germline-derived CDR1 and CDR2 are LGHNA and YNFKEQ. V lost 4 bases and J 9 bases, leaving 19 bases between the germline ends. Here the CDR3 DNA reads TGTGCCAGCAGCCCTGAGACAGGTCTGAAGATTTCACCCCTCCACTTT. Encoded protein: CASSPETGLKISPLHF.

The chain employs TRBV7-2 and TRBJ2-5; 13 bases are shared with TRBD2. Unmatched junction bases numbered 7, after V lost 4 bases and J lost 2 bases. Germline CDR1 reads SGHTA; CDR2 reads FQGNSA. The CDR3 consists of 17 residues. CDR3 in amino acids: CASSSQRLAGGQETQYF. DNA for the CDR3: TGTGCCAGCAGCTCCCAGAGACTAGCGGGGGGTCAAGAGACCCAGTACTTC.

V gene TRBV14 combines with J gene TRBJ1-1; D not certain. Germline lookup yields CDR1 SGHDN and CDR2 FVKESK. The CDR3 sequence is 16 residues long. V dropped 3 bases and J dropped 5 bases, with 19 bases sitting between them. The CDR3 loop reads CASSHRTGPKGTEAFF. The CDR3 region has the DNA TGTGCCAGCAGCCACCGAACCGGGCCCAAGGGAACTGAAGCTTTCTTT.

This chain links TRBV6-2 or TRBV6-3 with TRBJ2-1, with D unclear. The CDR3 has 13 residues. Germline V gene lookup returns CDR1 MNHEY and CDR2 SVGEGT. V dropped 0 bases and J dropped 2 bases, with 2 bases sitting between them. CDR3 sequence (DNA): TGTGCCAGCAGTTACTCTGCCTACAATGAGCAGTTCTTC. It codes for CASSYSAYNEQFF.

The chain carries TRBV28 and TRBJ1-2; no reliable D call. The CDR3 covers 16 residues. The V end lost 6 bases, the J end lost 5 bases, and 22 bases lay between the germline ends. CDR1 and CDR2 (germline): MDHEN, SYDVKM. The CDR3 loop is CASRSIGSSSSYGYTF. For the CDR3, the DNA is TGTGCCAGCAGGTCTATCGGATCCAGCTCCTCGTATGGCTACACCTTC.

As regards this clonotype: A much larger clone differs from this one at a single base, so this may be a read error. The V and J genes are TRBV29-1 and TRBJ2-3; D may correspond to TRBD1 or TRBD2 (5 bases each). The CDR3 runs 12 residues. Germline V gene data show CDR1 as SQVTM and CDR2 as ANQGSEA. The CDR3 nucleotides read TGCAGCGTTGACGGAGGCACAGGTACGCAGTATTTT. Its protein is CSVDGGTGTQYF.

This clonotype has a count of ten or more. J is TRBJ2-7 and V is TRBV12-3 or TRBV12-4; D possibly corresponds to TRBD1 (6 bases). The CDR3 has 15 residues. The V and J ends lost 6 bases and 2 bases respectively, with 17 bases between them. In DNA, the CDR3 is TGTGCCAGCAGAGGAGCTCGACAGGCTACCTACGAGCAGTACTTC. It yields the protein CASRGARQATYEQYF.

The chain employs TRBV12-3 or TRBV12-4 and TRBJ2-7; D is unresolved. The CDR3 runs 12 residues. Deletions cut 3 bases from V and 6 bases from J, with 9 bases between. CDR3 nucleotides: TGTGCCAGCAGTTTCCGGGTCGGCGAGCAGTACTTC. It specifies CASSFRVGEQYF.

V and J are TRBV4-1 and TRBJ1-5, with D unresolved. Per germline, CDR1 MGHRA and CDR2 YSYEKL. Trimming pared 1 base from V and 7 bases from J, leaving 8 bases between. The CDR3 has 13 amino acids. The CDR3 DNA follows: TGCGCCAGCAGCCAAGGGGAAGGCCAGCCCCAGCATTTT. Amino acid sequence: CASSQGEGQPQHF.

This CDR3 is CASSASPRGSNGYTF. CDR3 DNA: TGTGCCAGCAGTGCTTCCCCTCGGGGGTCCAATGGCTACACCTTC. The rearrangement joins TRBV25-1 to TRBJ1-2, with a tentative D call TRBD1 (5 bases). This CDR3 has 15 residues. The germline gives CDR1 MGHDK, CDR2 SYGVNS. The ends were cut back, 4 bases at V and 6 bases at J, with 18 bases in the middle.

In its sample, this clonotype was seen a few times. This rearrangement joins TRBV5-1 to TRBJ2-5; D not resolved. The CDR3 spans 13 residues. The V end was cut by 4 bases, the J end by 0 bases, with 7 bases between. From germline, CDR1 is SGHRS and CDR2 YFSETQ. The CDR3 loop reads CASSGQDQETQYF. The CDR3 DNA reads as TGCGCCAGCAGCGGGCAGGACCAAGAGACCCAGTACTTC.

The chain is built from TRBV7-6 and TRBJ2-1, with 7 bases fitting TRBD1. Germline CDR1 reads SGHVS; CDR2 reads FNYEAQ. The V gene end was trimmed by 5 bases and the J gene end by 8 bases; junction bases not matched to a gene: 9. This CDR3 comprises 14 residues. The CDR3 sequence is CASSQTGILDEQFF. CDR3 nucleotides: TGTGCCAGCAGCCAGACAGGGATTTTGGATGAGCAGTTCTTC.

On this clonotype: A junction end diverges from the germline sequence, so it may reflect a read error. The chain carries TRBV27 and TRBJ2-3; the D gene is possibly TRBD2 (5 bases). This CDR3 is built from 14 residues. Germline V gene data show CDR1 as MNHEY and CDR2 as SMNVEV (reference sequence). CDR3 protein: CTSSNRGTTDTQYF. CDR3 sequence (DNA): TGTACCAGCTCGAATCGGGGAACCACAGATACGCAGTATTTT.

V and J are TRBV7-9 and TRBJ2-7, with D uncertain. The tail of the sequence fits TRBJ2-5 better, so the J call may be wrong. Per germline, CDR1 SEHNR and CDR2 FQNEAQ (reference sequence). CDR3 length: 12 amino acids. CDR3: CASSLDYQTQYF. CDR3 sequence (DNA): TGTGCCAGCAGCTTAGACTATCAGACCCAGTACTTC.

This clonotype was detected only a few times. A read error may produce the germline difference seen at one junction end. The chain couples TRBV7-3 to TRBJ2-1, with a tentative D call TRBD2 (7 bases). This CDR3 contains 15 residues. Germline-derived CDR1 and CDR2 are SGHTA and FQGTGA. CDR3 loop: CASSLTGGRLNEPFF. CDR3 coding DNA: TGTGCCAGCAGCTTAACCGGGGGGCGTTTGAATGAGCCGTTCTTC.

With respect to this clonotype: Just one base apart from a much larger clone, this may be a read error. The chain is built from TRBV9 and TRBJ2-1; perhaps D is TRBD1 or TRBD2 (5 bases each). CDR1 and CDR2 from the germline V gene are SGDLS and YYNGEE. CDR3 length equals 16 residues. V was pared by 3 bases and J by 7 bases, with 20 bases between. CDR3 coding DNA: TGTGCCAGCAGCGGGTCGTCGGGACCTTGCCCGAATGAGCAGTTCTTC. This encodes CASSGSSGPCPNEQFF.

The V gene is TRBV12-3 or TRBV12-4, the J gene TRBJ2-3; D is unclear. Trimming pared 4 bases from V and 6 bases from J, leaving 14 bases between. The CDR3 is made up of 14 amino acids. The CDR3 spells CASSSSLHPDTQYF. The CDR3 nucleotides are TGTGCCAGCAGTTCATCCCTTCACCCCGATACGCAGTATTTT.

With respect to this clonotype: At one end the junction does not follow the germline gene, possibly because of a read error. The chain employs TRBV2 and TRBJ2-1, with D unclear. The CDR3 runs 18 residues. Germline V CDR1 and CDR2: SNHLY, FYNNEI. CDR3: CASSHPKTRGSSYNKQFF. Written as DNA, the CDR3 is TGTGCCAGCAGTCACCCTAAGACGCGTGGAAGCTCCTACAATAAGCAGTTCTTC.

The chain joins TRBV11-1 to TRBJ2-3; tentatively, D is TRBD1 (5 bases). This CDR3 is 16 amino acids long. Trimming cost V 1 base and J 4 bases, with 15 bases left between them. Looked up from germline, CDR1 is SGHAT and CDR2 is FQDESV (reference sequence). CDR3 DNA sequence: TGTGCCAGCAGCTTAGAGGGGTTCCAAGTGGCAGATACGCAGTATTTT. Translating gives CASSLEGFQVADTQYF.

V usage is TRBV5-6 and J usage is TRBJ2-7, with unresolved D. Between the trimmed V and J ends, which lost 0 bases and 3 bases, there was a span of 13 bases. The CDR3 runs 15 residues. Germline V lookup: CDR1 SGHDT, CDR2 YYEEEE. CDR3 residues: CASSLVAPLSYEQYF. CDR3 DNA sequence: TGTGCCAGCAGCTTGGTTGCCCCTCTGAGCTACGAGCAGTACTTC. The entire variable domain, with the rest obtained from reference TRBV5-6 and TRBJ2-7, is as follows: DAGVTQSPTHLIKTRGQQVTLRCSPKSGHDTVSWYQQALGQGPQFIFQYYEEEERQRGNFPDRFSGHQFPNYSSELNVNALLLGDSALYLCASSLVAPLSYEQYFGPGTRLTVT.

The chain uses TRBV27 and TRBJ1-2, with D uncertain. Germline V gene lookup returns CDR1 MNHEY and CDR2 SMNVEV (reference sequence). CDR3 length: 12 amino acids. V was pared by 6 bases and J by 0 bases, with 5 bases between. The CDR3 region has the DNA TGTGCCAGCAGAAAAGCTAACTATGGCTACACCTTC. Amino acids: CASRKANYGYTF.

This clonotype has more than one count but fewer than ten. The rearrangement joins TRBV28 to TRBJ1-4; 9 bases line up with TRBD1. The junction had 7 bases not matched to a gene; V was cut back by 4 bases and J by 4 bases. Germline CDR1 MDHEN, CDR2 SYDVKM. This CDR3 comprises 16 residues. Written as DNA, the CDR3 is TGTGCCAGCAGTTCCCCTTCGACAGGGGGTAATGAAAAACTGTTTTTT. Amino acid sequence: CASSSPSTGGNEKLFF.

V usage is TRBV20-1 and J usage is TRBJ1-5; D remains ambiguous. Deletions cut 6 bases from V and 1 base from J, with 13 bases between. This CDR3 has 14 residues. Germline V gene sequence: CDR1 DFQATT, CDR2 SNEGSKA (reference sequence). CDR3 in DNA: TGCAGTGCCCAGACCCGGGTAAGCAATCAGCCCCAGCATTTT. Translating it yields CSAQTRVSNQPQHF.

This clonotype was counted ten times or more. The chain couples TRBV5-6 to TRBJ2-7, with 7 nucleotides matching TRBD1. This CDR3 is built from 13 residues. Germline values: CDR1 SGHDT, CDR2 YYEEEE. Germline trimming cut 5 bases from V and 3 bases from J; bases unmatched to any gene: 5. In nucleotides, the CDR3 is TGTGCCAGCAGAACCGGGACAGACTACGAGCAGTACTTC. Translation: CASRTGTDYEQYF.